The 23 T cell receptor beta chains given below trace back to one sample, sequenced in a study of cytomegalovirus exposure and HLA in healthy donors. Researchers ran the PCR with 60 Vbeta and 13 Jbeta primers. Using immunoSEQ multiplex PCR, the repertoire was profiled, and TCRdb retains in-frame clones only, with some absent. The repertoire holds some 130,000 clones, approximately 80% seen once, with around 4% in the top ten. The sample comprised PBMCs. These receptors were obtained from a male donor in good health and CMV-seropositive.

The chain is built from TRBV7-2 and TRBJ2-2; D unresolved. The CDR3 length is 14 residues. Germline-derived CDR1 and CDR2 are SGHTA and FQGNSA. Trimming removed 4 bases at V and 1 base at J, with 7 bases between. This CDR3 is CASSYTGNTGELFF. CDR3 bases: TGTGCCAGCAGCTATACGGGGAACACCGGGGAGCTGTTTTTT.

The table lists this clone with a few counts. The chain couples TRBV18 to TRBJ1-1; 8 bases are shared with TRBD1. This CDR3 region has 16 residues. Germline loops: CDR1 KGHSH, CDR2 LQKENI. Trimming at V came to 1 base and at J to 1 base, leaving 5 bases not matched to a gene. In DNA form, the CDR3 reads TGTGCCAGCTCACCACGGACAGGGATGGAGAACACTGAAGCTTTCTTT. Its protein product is CASSPRTGMENTEAFF.

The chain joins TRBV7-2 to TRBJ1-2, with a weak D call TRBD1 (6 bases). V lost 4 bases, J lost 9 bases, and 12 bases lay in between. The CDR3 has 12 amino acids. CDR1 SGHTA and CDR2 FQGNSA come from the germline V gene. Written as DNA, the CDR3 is TGTGCCAGCAGCTCGACAGGACTCAGCTACACCTTC. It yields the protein CASSSTGLSYTF.

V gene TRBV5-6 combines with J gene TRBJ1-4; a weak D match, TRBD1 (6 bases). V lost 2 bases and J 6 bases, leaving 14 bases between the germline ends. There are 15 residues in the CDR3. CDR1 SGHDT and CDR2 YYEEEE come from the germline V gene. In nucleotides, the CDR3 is TGTGCCAGCAGCTTCGGCGGACAGAACGATGAAAAACTGTTTTTT. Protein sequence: CASSFGGQNDEKLFF.

The CDR3 sequence: CASSERDDRAQHF. As DNA, the CDR3 is TGCGCCAGCAGTGAGCGGGATGATAGGGCCCAGCATTTT. The V gene is TRBV10-2, the J gene TRBJ1-5; D uncertain. Germline loops: CDR1 WSHSY, CDR2 SAAADI. The CDR3 covers 13 residues. The V end lost 2 bases, the J end lost 11 bases, and 13 bases lay between the germline ends.

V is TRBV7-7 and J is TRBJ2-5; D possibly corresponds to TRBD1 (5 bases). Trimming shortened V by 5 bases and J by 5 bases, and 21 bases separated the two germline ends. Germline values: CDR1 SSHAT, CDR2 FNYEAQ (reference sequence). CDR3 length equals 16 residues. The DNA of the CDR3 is TGTGCCAGCAGCCCCAACCAGGGTCAGGGTTGGGAGACCCAGTACTTC. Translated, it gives CASSPNQGQGWETQYF.

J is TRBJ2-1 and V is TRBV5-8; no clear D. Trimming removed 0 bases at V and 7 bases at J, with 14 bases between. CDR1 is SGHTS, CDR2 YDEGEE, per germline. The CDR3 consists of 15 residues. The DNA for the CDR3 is TGTGCCAGCAGCTTGGGGCAGGCCGCTGGTAATGAGCAGTTCTTC. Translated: CASSLGQAAGNEQFF.

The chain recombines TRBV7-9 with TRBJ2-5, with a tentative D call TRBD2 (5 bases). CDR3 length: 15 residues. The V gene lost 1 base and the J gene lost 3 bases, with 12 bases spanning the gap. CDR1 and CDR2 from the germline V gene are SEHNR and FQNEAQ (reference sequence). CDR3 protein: CASSLGGASKETQYF. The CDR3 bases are TGTGCCAGCAGCTTAGGGGGTGCTAGCAAAGAGACCCAGTACTTC.

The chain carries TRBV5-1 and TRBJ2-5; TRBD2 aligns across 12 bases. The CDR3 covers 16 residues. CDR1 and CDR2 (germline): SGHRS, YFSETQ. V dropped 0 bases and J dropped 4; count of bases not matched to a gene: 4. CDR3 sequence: CASSLGLAGGLETQYF. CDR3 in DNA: TGCGCCAGCAGCTTGGGGCTAGCGGGAGGGCTAGAGACCCAGTACTTC.

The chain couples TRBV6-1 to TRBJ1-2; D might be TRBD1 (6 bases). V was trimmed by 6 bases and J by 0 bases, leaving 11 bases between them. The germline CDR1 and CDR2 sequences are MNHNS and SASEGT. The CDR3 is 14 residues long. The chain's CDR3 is CASSRTDSNYGYTF. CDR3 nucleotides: TGTGCCAGCAGCCGGACAGACTCTAACTATGGCTACACCTTC.

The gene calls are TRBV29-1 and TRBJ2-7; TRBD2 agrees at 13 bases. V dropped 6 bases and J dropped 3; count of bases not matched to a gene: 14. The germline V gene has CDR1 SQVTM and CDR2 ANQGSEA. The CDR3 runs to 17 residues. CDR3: CSVGTGATSGGDYEQYF. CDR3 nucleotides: TGCAGCGTCGGTACGGGGGCTACTAGCGGGGGGGACTACGAGCAGTACTTC.

In nucleotides, the CDR3 is TGTGCCAGCAGTGAAGTGGGGACAGGGTACTTC. It is translated as CASSEVGTGYF. This chain uses TRBV6-1 with TRBJ2-7; 8 bases match TRBD1. Germline-derived CDR1 and CDR2 are MNHNS and SASEGT. The J segment lost 12 bases and the V segment lost 1 base, leaving 2 bases of the junction unmatched. The CDR3 covers 11 residues.

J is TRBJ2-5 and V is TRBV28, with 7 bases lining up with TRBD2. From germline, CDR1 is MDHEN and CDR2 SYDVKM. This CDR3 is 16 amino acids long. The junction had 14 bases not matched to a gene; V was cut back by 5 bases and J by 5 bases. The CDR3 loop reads CASSPLGEGGRETQYF. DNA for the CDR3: TGTGCCAGCAGTCCCCTCGGGGAGGGAGGGCGGGAGACCCAGTACTTC.

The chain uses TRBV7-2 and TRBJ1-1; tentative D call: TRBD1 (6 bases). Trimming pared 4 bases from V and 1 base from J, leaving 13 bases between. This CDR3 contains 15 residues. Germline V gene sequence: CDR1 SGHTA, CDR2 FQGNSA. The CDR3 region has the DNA TGTGCCAGCAGCTCAACAGGGCTATCGAACACTGAAGCTTTCTTT. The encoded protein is CASSSTGLSNTEAFF.

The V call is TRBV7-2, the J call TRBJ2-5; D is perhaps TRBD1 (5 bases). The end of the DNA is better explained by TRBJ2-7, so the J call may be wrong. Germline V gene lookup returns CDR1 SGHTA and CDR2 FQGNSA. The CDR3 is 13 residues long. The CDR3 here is CASSSRASYEQYF. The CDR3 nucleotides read TGTGCCAGCAGCTCCAGGGCCTCCTACGAGCAGTACTTC.

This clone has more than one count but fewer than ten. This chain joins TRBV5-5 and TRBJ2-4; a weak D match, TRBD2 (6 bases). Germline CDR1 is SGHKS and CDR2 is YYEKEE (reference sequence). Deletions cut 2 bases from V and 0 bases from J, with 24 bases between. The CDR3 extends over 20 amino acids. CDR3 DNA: TGTGCCAGCAGCTTAGGGGCTAGCGTGGATATTGGGGGAGCCAAAAACATTCAGTACTTC. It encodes CASSLGASVDIGGAKNIQYF.

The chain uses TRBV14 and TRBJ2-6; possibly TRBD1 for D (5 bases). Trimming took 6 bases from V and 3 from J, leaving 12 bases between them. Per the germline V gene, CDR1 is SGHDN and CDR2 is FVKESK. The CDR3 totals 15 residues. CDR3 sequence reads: CASSKQGSGANVLTF. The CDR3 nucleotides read TGTGCCAGCAGTAAGCAGGGTAGTGGGGCCAACGTCCTGACTTTC. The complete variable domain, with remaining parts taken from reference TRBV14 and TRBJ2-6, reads EAGVTQFPSHSVIEKGQTVTLRCDPISGHDNLYWYRRVMGKEIKFLLHFVKESKQDESGMPNNRFLAERTGGTYSTLKVQPAELEDSGVYFCASSKQGSGANVLTFGAGSRLTVL.

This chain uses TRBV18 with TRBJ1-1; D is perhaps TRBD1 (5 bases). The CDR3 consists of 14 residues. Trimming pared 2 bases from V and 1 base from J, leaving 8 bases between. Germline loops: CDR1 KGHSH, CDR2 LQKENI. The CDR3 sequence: CASSPSRGNTEAFF. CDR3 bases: TGTGCCAGCTCACCATCAAGGGGGAACACTGAAGCTTTCTTT.

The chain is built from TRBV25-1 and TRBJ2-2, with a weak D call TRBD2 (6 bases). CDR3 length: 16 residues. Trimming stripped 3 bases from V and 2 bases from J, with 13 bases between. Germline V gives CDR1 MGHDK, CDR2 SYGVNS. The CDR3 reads CASSEGGLINTGELFF. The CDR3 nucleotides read TGTGCCAGCAGTGAGGGAGGCCTTATAAACACCGGGGAGCTGTTTTTT.

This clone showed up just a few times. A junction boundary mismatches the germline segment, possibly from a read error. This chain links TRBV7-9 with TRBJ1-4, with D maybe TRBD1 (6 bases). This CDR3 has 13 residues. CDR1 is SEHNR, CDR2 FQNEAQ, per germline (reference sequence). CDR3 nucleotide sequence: TGTTCCAGCAGCTTACAGGGAAATGAAAAACTGTTTTTT. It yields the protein CSSSLQGNEKLFF.

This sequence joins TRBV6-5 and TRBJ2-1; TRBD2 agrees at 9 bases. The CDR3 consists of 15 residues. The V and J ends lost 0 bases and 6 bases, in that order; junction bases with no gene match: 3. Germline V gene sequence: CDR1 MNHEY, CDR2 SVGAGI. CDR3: CASSYSTSGSNEQFF. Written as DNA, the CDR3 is TGTGCCAGCAGTTACTCGACTAGCGGATCCAATGAGCAGTTCTTC.

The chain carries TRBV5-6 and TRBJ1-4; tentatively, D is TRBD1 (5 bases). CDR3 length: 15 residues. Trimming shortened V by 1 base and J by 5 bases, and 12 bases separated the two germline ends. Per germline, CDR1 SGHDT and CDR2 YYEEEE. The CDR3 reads CASSLWTQGNEKLFF. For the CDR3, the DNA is TGTGCCAGCAGCTTGTGGACGCAGGGAAATGAAAAACTGTTTTTT.

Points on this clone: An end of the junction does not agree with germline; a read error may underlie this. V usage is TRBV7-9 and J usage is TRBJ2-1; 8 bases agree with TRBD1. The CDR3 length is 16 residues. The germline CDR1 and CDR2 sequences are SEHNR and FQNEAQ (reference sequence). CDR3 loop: CSSSLGQGVPWFEQFF. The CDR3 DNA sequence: TGTTCCAGCAGTCTAGGACAGGGTGTTCCATGGTTTGAGCAGTTCTTC. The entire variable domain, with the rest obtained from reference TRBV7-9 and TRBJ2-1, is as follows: DTGVSQNPRHKITKRGQNVTFRCDPISEHNRLYWYRQTLGQGPEFLTYFQNEAQLEKSRLLSDRFSAERPKGSFSTLEIQRTEQGDSAMYLCSSSLGQGVPWFEQFFGPGTRLTVL.